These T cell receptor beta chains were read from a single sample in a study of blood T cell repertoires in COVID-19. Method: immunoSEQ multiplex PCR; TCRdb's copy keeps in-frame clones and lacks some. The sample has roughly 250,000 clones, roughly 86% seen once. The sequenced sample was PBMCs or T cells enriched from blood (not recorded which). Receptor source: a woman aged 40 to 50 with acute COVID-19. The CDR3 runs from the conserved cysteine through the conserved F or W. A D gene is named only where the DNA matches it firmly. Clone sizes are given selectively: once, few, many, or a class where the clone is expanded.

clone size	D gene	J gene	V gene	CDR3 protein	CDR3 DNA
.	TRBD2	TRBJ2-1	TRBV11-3	CASSPYRGAGGPYNEQFF	TGTGCCAGCAGCCCTTATAGGGGAGCGGGAGGGCCCTACAATGAGCAGTTCTTC
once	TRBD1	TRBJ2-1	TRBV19	CASSRKGQGAVNEQFF	TGTGCCAGTAGTAGAAAAGGACAGGGGGCGGTCAATGAGCAGTTCTTC
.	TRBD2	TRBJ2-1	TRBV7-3	CASSPPNSGRANEQFF	TGTGCCAGCAGCCCCCCCAATAGCGGGAGGGCCAATGAGCAGTTCTTC
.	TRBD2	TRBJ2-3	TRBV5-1	CASSATSGRDTQYF	TGCGCCAGCAGCGCGACTAGCGGGCGGGATACGCAGTATTTT
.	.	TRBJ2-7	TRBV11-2	CASSLAPSGHSDYEQYF	TGTGCCAGCAGCTTAGCTCCCTCGGGACACAGTGACTACGAGCAGTACTTC
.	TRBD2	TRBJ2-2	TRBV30	CAWSVLAGGYTGELFF	TGTGCCTGGAGTGTACTAGCGGGAGGGTATACCGGGGAGCTGTTTTTT
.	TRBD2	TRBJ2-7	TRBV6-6	CASSRWTSGIMREQYF	TGTGCCAGCAGTCGATGGACTAGCGGGATCATGAGGGAGCAGTACTTC
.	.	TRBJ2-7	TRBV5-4	CASSTRVVTEQYF	TGTGCCAGCAGCACCAGGGTGGTTACCGAGCAGTACTTC
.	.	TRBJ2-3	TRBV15	CATSRVGRGFTDTQYF	TGTGCCACCAGCAGGGTGGGGAGGGGGTTCACAGATACGCAGTATTTT
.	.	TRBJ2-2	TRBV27	CASSLMLRGGELFF	TGTGCCAGCAGTTTGATGCTCCGGGGCGGGGAGCTGTTTTTT
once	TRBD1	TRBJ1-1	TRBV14	CASSQVAGGTEAFF	TGTGCCAGCAGCCAAGTGGCAGGGGGGACTGAAGCTTTCTTT
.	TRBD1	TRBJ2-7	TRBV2	CASSRQGPYEQYF	TGTGCCAGCAGCCGACAGGGTCCCTACGAGCAGTACTTC
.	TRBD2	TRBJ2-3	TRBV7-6	CASNLDRGKEREGLDTDTQYF	TGTGCCAGCAACCTAGATCGGGGGAAGGAGCGGGAGGGCCTTGACACAGATACGCAGTATTTT
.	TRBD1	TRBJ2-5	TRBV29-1	CSVDRGNQETQYF	TGCAGCGTTGACAGGGGGAACCAAGAGACCCAGTACTTC
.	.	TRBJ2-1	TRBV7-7	CASSPPLAGEQFF	TGTGCTAGCAGCCCGCCACTAGCTGGTGAGCAGTTCTTC
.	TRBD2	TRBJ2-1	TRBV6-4	CASSEYSGAYNEQFF	TGTGCCAGCAGTGAGTATAGCGGGGCTTACAATGAGCAGTTCTTC
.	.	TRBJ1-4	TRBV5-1	CASKNGIRGEKLFF	TGCGCCAGCAAGAACGGGATACGAGGAGAAAAACTGTTTTTT